The 21 T cell receptor beta chains below all came from one sample that was sequenced in a study of blood T cell repertoires in COVID-19. Repertoires were generated with immunoSEQ multiplex PCR, while TCRdb's copy carries only in-frame clones and drops some. This repertoire shows approximately 230,000 clones, 80% to 90% found once; its top ten account for approximately 2%. Sample: peripheral blood. Source of these receptors: a man aged 30 to 45 who had recovered from COVID-19.

CDR3 coding DNA: TGTGCCAGCAGCCCTACAGGGGGAGAAGAGACCCAGTACTTC. Amino acid sequence: CASSPTGGEETQYF. V and J are TRBV11-2 and TRBJ2-5; 8 nucleotides agree with TRBD1. The CDR3 contains 14 residues. The germline CDR1 and CDR2 sequences are SGHAT and FQNNGV. The ends lost 5 bases at V and 3 bases at J; junction bases unmatched: 5.

The chain recombines TRBV25-1 with TRBJ1-5, with D perhaps TRBD1 (5 bases). The ends were cut back, 8 bases at V and 5 bases at J, with 13 bases in the middle. The CDR3 runs 13 residues. Germline-derived CDR1 and CDR2 are MGHDK and SYGVNS. Here the CDR3 reads CASSGSNDQPQHF. The DNA for the CDR3 is TGTGCCAGCTCAGGGTCTAACGATCAGCCCCAGCATTTT.

This clone was detected once. The V and J genes are TRBV25-1 and TRBJ1-2, with 7 bases that match TRBD1. Per the germline V gene, CDR1 is MGHDK and CDR2 is SYGVNS. Trimming cost V 7 bases and J 8 bases; bases outside gene matches: 7. CDR3 length: 12 amino acids. CDR3 sequence reads: CASTGTDRGYTF. The CDR3 DNA follows: TGTGCCAGCACCGGGACAGACCGGGGCTACACCTTC.

This sequence joins TRBV30 and TRBJ2-7; 9 bases match TRBD2. Per the germline V gene, CDR1 is GTSNPN and CDR2 is SVGIG (reference sequence). The CDR3 runs to 13 residues. The V gene end was trimmed by 5 bases and the J gene end by 4 bases; junction bases not matched to a gene: 6. Here the CDR3 DNA reads TGTGCCTGGGGGGGGACTAGCTTGTACGAGCAGTACTTC. Translated: CAWGGTSLYEQYF. Full variable domain (outside the CDR3, taken from reference TRBV30 and TRBJ2-7): SQTIHQWPATLVQPVGSPLSLECTVEGTSNPNLYWYRQAAGRGLQLLFYSVGIGQISSEVPQNLSASRPQDRQFILSSKKLLLSDSGFYLCAWGGTSLYEQYFGPGTRLTVT.

This clone showed up just a few times. This chain uses TRBV19 with TRBJ1-2; a possible D gene is TRBD1 (6 bases). V lost 8 bases and J 8 bases, leaving 21 bases between the germline ends. This CDR3 has 14 amino acids. Looked up from germline, CDR1 is LNHDA and CDR2 is SQIVND (reference sequence). CDR3 nucleotide sequence: TGTGCCAGTCACCGTCGGTCAGGGGCGGACGGCTACACCTTC. Translating gives CASHRRSGADGYTF.

This chain joins TRBV7-2 and TRBJ2-3; 11 nucleotides align to TRBD2. Trimming took 6 bases from V and 4 from J; bases not matched to a gene: 6. The CDR3 totals 15 residues. The V gene's germline CDR1 is SGHTA and CDR2 FQGNSA. The CDR3 is CASSSLAGGPDTQYF. For the CDR3, the DNA is TGTGCCAGCAGTTCCTTAGCGGGGGGGCCAGATACGCAGTATTTT.

The gene calls are TRBV10-3 and TRBJ1-6; 9 bases align to TRBD1. The V gene's germline CDR1 is ENHRY and CDR2 SYGVKD. The V segment lost 6 bases and the J segment 9 bases; nucleotides outside the gene matches: 15. This CDR3 is built from 17 residues. In DNA, the CDR3 is TGTGCCATCAGCCCCGGGAGACAGGGGGGGTACGGTTCACCCCTCCACTTT. Translating it yields CAISPGRQGGYGSPLHF.

The chain is built from TRBV5-4 and TRBJ1-2; tentatively, D is TRBD1 (6 bases). The CDR3 is 15 amino acids. Between the trimmed V and J ends, which lost 0 bases and 6 bases, there was a span of 15 bases. Germline CDR1 and CDR2: SGHNT and YYREEE (reference sequence). CDR3 DNA sequence: TGTGCCAGCAGCTTGGACAGGGTAGGCCCGAATGGCTACACCTTC. Translating it yields CASSLDRVGPNGYTF.

This chain connects TRBV5-4 to TRBJ2-7, with 7 bases that match TRBD1. From germline, CDR1 is SGHNT and CDR2 YYREEE (reference sequence). The junction had 4 bases not matched to a gene; V was cut back by 2 bases and J by 2 bases. This CDR3 has 14 amino acids. This chain's CDR3 is CASSFPGQPYEQYF. The DNA of the CDR3 is TGTGCCAGCAGCTTCCCGGGACAGCCCTACGAGCAGTACTTC. The variable domain in full, with the rest retrieved from reference TRBV5-4 and TRBJ2-7, is ETGVTQSPTHLIKTRGQQVTLRCSSQSGHNTVSWYQQALGQGPQFIFQYYREEENGRGNFPPRFSGLQFPNYSSELNVNALELDDSALYLCASSFPGQPYEQYFGPGTRLTVT.

V usage is TRBV10-1 and J usage is TRBJ1-2, with a weak D call TRBD1 (6 bases). V was cut by 4 bases and J by 6 bases, with 12 bases left in between. Germline lookup yields CDR1 WNHNN and CDR2 SYGVQD (reference sequence). CDR3 length: 13 residues. This CDR3 reads CASSGSGVDGYTF. CDR3 in DNA: TGCGCCAGCAGTGGATCAGGGGTCGATGGCTACACCTTC.

This clone was observed once. The rearrangement links TRBV27 to TRBJ1-2; the match to TRBD1 covers 8 bases. With V trimmed by 9 bases and J by 6 bases, 21 bases remained unmatched. The germline CDR1 and CDR2 sequences are MNHEY and SMNVEV (reference sequence). This CDR3 contains 17 residues. The CDR3 here is CASRTIIFGQGQDGYTF. The CDR3, as DNA: TGTGCCAGTAGAACAATAATATTCGGACAGGGCCAAGATGGCTACACCTTC.

V is TRBV6-1 and J is TRBJ2-7; the D gene is possibly TRBD2 (6 bases). The germline CDR1 and CDR2 sequences are MNHNS and SASEGT. The CDR3 is 14 residues long. Trimming pared 0 bases from V and 5 bases from J, leaving 11 bases between. CDR3 in amino acids: CASSEARGFDEQYF. CDR3 nucleotides: TGTGCCAGCAGTGAAGCTCGGGGGTTTGACGAGCAGTACTTC.

The V call is TRBV19, the J call TRBJ2-3; TRBD2 agrees at 8 bases. Germline CDR1 reads LNHDA; CDR2 reads SQIVND (reference sequence). The CDR3 is made up of 15 amino acids. V was pared by 1 base and J by 8 bases, with 8 bases of the junction left unmatched. CDR3 in DNA: TGTGCCAGTAGTATAGTCACGGGGGGGCTTGTTACGCAGTATTTT. The encoded protein is CASSIVTGGLVTQYF. Supplemented by reference TRBV19 and TRBJ2-3, the full variable domain reads DGGITQSPKYLFRKEGQNVTLSCEQNLNHDAMYWYRQDPGQGLRLIYYSQIVNDFQKGDIAEGYSVSREKKESFPLTVTSAQKNPTAFYLCASSIVTGGLVTQYFGPGTRLTVL.

This clone showed up just once. CDR3 sequence: CASSELGNPLTGELFF. CDR3 coding DNA: TGTGCCAGCAGCGAACTCGGGAACCCCCTAACCGGGGAGCTGTTTTTT. The chain uses TRBV9 and TRBJ2-2, with D possibly matching TRBD2 (5 bases). Trimming took off 3 bases at V and 5 bases at J, with 17 bases between the two ends. This CDR3 contains 16 residues. Germline V gene lookup returns CDR1 SGDLS and CDR2 YYNGEE.

The chain carries TRBV25-1 and TRBJ1-1; possible D gene TRBD1, 5 bases. The V end lost 6 bases, the J end lost 2 bases, and 10 bases lay between the germline ends. CDR1 is MGHDK, CDR2 SYGVNS, per germline. This CDR3 region has 13 residues. For the CDR3, the DNA is TGTGCCAGCAGATGGGACTTTAACACTGAAGCTTTCTTT. It encodes CASRWDFNTEAFF.

The chain couples TRBV3-1 (or the pseudogene TRBV3-2) to TRBJ1-5; D is possibly TRBD1 (5 bases). The CDR3 loop spans 15 amino acids. The germline CDR1 and CDR2 sequences are LGHDT and YNNKEL (reference sequence). Deletions cut 4 bases from V and 0 bases from J, with 10 bases between. In nucleotides, the CDR3 is TGTGCCAGCAGCCTCGACAGAAATAGCAATCAGCCCCAGCATTTT. This codes for CASSLDRNSNQPQHF.

The V and J genes are TRBV27 and TRBJ2-3, with D possibly matching TRBD1 (5 bases). Germline loops: CDR1 MNHEY, CDR2 SMNVEV (reference sequence). The V end lost 2 bases, the J end lost 3 bases, and 6 bases lay between the germline ends. The CDR3 extends over 13 amino acids. The CDR3 region is CASSLRGTDTQYF. CDR3 DNA: TGTGCCAGCAGTTTAAGGGGAACAGATACGCAGTATTTT.

The chain uses TRBV4-1 and TRBJ2-3; D is unresolved. This CDR3 has 12 amino acids. The germline V and J ends were trimmed by 3 bases and 6 bases, with 7 bases remaining between them. The germline V gene encodes CDR1 MGHRA and CDR2 YSYEKL. The CDR3, as DNA: TGCGCCAGCAGCCAGCATAGCGATACGCAGTATTTT. This sequence encodes CASSQHSDTQYF.

There are a few counts of this clone. This sequence joins TRBV6-5 and TRBJ2-1; TRBD2 is a possible D gene (6 bases). Germline lookup yields CDR1 MNHEY and CDR2 SVGAGI. The CDR3 is 13 residues long. The ends were cut back, 2 bases at V and 4 bases at J, with 6 bases in the middle. The CDR3 DNA is TGTGCCAGCAGTTACGGGACTTACAATGAGCAGTTCTTC. This codes for CASSYGTYNEQFF.

The chain recombines TRBV24-1 with TRBJ1-5; 9 bases map to TRBD1. Unmatched junction bases numbered 12, after V lost 2 bases and J lost 5 bases. Germline V gene sequence: CDR1 KGHDR, CDR2 SFDVKD. The CDR3 length is 18 residues. The CDR3, as DNA: TGTGCCACCAGTGATTCGATACAGGGGGCAGGGTTATATCAGCCCCAGCATTTT. Its translation is CATSDSIQGAGLYQPQHF.

The chain joins TRBV30 to TRBJ2-3; D possibly corresponds to TRBD1 (5 bases). CDR3 length: 14 residues. Germline assignment: CDR1 GTSNPN and CDR2 SVGIG (reference sequence). V was clipped by 2 bases and J by 4 bases, with 13 bases between them. The CDR3 sequence is CAWSRWGSSDTQYF. The CDR3 nucleotides read TGTGCCTGGAGTCGATGGGGCTCCTCAGATACGCAGTATTTT.